These T cell receptor beta chains were read from a single sample in a study of beta chain features in type 1 diabetes. Here immunoSEQ multiplex PCR was the method, and the copy in TCRdb shows in-frame clones only, minus some. The table records some 140,000 clones, approximately 9.2% of them present only once. The sample was central memory CD4+ T cells from blood. The receptors here all came from a man aged 18 to 30 in good health. Both conserved end residues are part of each CDR3. Fields, in order: V gene, D gene, J gene, clone size, CDR3 DNA, CDR3 protein. D genes are given only for firm matches. Clone size is not always given. Where it is, it says once, few, many or a class for expanded clones.

TRBV5-6	.	TRBJ1-2	few	TGTGCCAGCAGCTCGGGTCCAGCCAGCCACTTC	CASSSGPASHF
TRBV6-1	TRBD1	TRBJ1-5	once	TGTGCCAGCAGTGAAGCGGGCAGGGGGATAACGAGCAATCAGCCCCAGCATTTT	CASSEAGRGITSNQPQHF
TRBV5-1	.	TRBJ2-7	.	TGCGCCAGCAGCTTGTTGCTCGGCTACGAGCAGTACTTC	CASSLLLGYEQYF
TRBV2	.	TRBJ1-2	few	TGTGCCAGCAGTGAAGCGCCAGGGGCCCCGCGCTACACCTTC	CASSEAPGAPRYTF
TRBV27	TRBD1	TRBJ1-1	few	TGTGCCAGCAGTCCCACAGGGGGTAAGACCCCTGAAGCTTTCTTT	CASSPTGGKTPEAFF
TRBV6-1	.	TRBJ2-3	few	TGTGCCAGCAGTGTACAAGGGGATTCTGCAGATACGCAGTATTTT	CASSVQGDSADTQYF
TRBV7-9	.	TRBJ2-1	few	TGTGCCAGCAGCCCTCCCCCAACAGGGCTCTCCTACAATGAGCAGTTCTTC	CASSPPPTGLSYNEQFF
TRBV7-9	TRBD1	TRBJ1-6	.	TGTGCCAGCAGCTTAGACAGGGGATCACCCCTCCACTTT	CASSLDRGSPLHF
TRBV6-6	.	TRBJ2-2	few	TGTGCCAGCAGAAACACGGACAGTCACACCGGGGAGCTGTTTTTT	CASRNTDSHTGELFF
TRBV7-9	.	TRBJ1-2	few	TGTGCCAGCAGCTTAGCTCAGAACAACTATGGCTACACCTTC	CASSLAQNNYGYTF
TRBV2	TRBD2	TRBJ2-1	.	TGTGCCCAAGGCAGCGGGGGGTACAATGAGCAGTTCTTC	CAQGSGGYNEQFF
TRBV7-2	.	TRBJ2-7	.	TGTGCCAGCAGCTCGACAGCCACCTACGAGCAGTACTTC	CASSSTATYEQYF
TRBV5-1	TRBD1	TRBJ2-7	.	TGCGCCAGCAGCTTAGTGGGACAGGGCCCCAGCTACGAGCAGTACTTC	CASSLVGQGPSYEQYF
TRBV19	.	TRBJ2-7	.	TGTGCCAGTAGGGGGCTGTGGAACGAGCAGTACTTC	CASRGLWNEQYF
TRBV7-2	TRBD1	TRBJ1-1	.	TGTGCCAGCAGCTTCTTCAGGGACAGAGGGACTGAAGCTTTCTTT	CASSFFRDRGTEAFF
TRBV9	.	TRBJ2-7	few	TGTGCCAGCAGCGTAGGTCAAACCGCAGGGACCTACGAGCAGTACTTC	CASSVGQTAGTYEQYF
TRBV6-5	TRBD1	TRBJ2-7	few	TGTGCCAGCAGTACAAGGGGACAGGGTGTCGAGCAGTACTTC	CASSTRGQGVEQYF
TRBV7-2	TRBD2	TRBJ2-7	.	TGTGCCAGCAGTCCCGCCGGAACTAGCGGATACGAGCAGTACTTC	CASSPAGTSGYEQYF
TRBV9	TRBD1	TRBJ2-1	many	TGTGCCAGCAGCCGGACAGGGGGTGAGGAGCAGTTCTTC	CASSRTGGEEQFF
TRBV30	TRBD1	TRBJ1-2	few	TGTGCCTGGAGTTCCGAGGGGGCCAACTATGGCTACACCTTC	CAWSSEGANYGYTF
TRBV4-2	.	TRBJ2-7	few	TGTGCCAGCAGCCAAGATGGACAGTCCTACGAGCAGTACTTC	CASSQDGQSYEQYF
TRBV6-5	.	TRBJ2-2	.	TGTGCCAGCGGGAGACTCGAAAGGCGGACCGGGGAGCTGTTTTTT	CASGRLERRTGELFF
TRBV6-6	TRBD1	TRBJ1-1	few	TGTGCCAGCAGTTACGGGCAGGGGGAACTTGAAGCTTTCTTT	CASSYGQGELEAFF
TRBV7-6	.	TRBJ1-6	few	TGTGCCAGCAGCTTAGGGGCCTCGGGGGAAGGTTCACCCCTCCACTTT	CASSLGASGEGSPLHF
TRBV9	TRBD1	TRBJ2-3	few	TGTGCCAGCAGCGGAAGACAGGGGACCACAGATACGCAGTATTTT	CASSGRQGTTDTQYF
TRBV29-1	TRBD1	TRBJ1-5	few	TGCAGCGTTGCAGGGGGTGGGAATCAGCCCCAGCATTTT	CSVAGGGNQPQHF
TRBV2	TRBD1	TRBJ1-5	.	TGTGCCAGCAGTGGGGGACAGGGTTATCAGCCCCAGCATTTT	CASSGGQGYQPQHF
TRBV6-5	.	TRBJ1-1	few	TGTGCCAGCAGTTACTCGATACGGTACACTGAAGCTTTCTTT	CASSYSIRYTEAFF
TRBV6-6	.	TRBJ1-5	few	TGTGCCAGCAGTTCGAGAGGGCCGGGTCAGCCCCAGCATTTT	CASSSRGPGQPQHF
TRBV28	TRBD2	TRBJ2-2	few	TGTGCCAGCAGTTTATTCTCGACTAGCGGGGGGGCCTTTTCCGGGGAGCTGTTTTTT	CASSLFSTSGGAFSGELFF
TRBV29-1	TRBD1	TRBJ2-7	few	TGCAGCGCTGGACAGGGGGCGTACGAGCAGTACTTC	CSAGQGAYEQYF